Listed here are 28 T cell receptor beta chains from one sample, sequenced in a study of CD8 T cells in ankylosing spondylitis. In TCRdb, the 5' RACE reads were re-called with MiXCR into one record per CDR3 protein. The top ten hold roughly 7.3% of the sample, which has around 280,000 distinct CDR3 sequences, 15% to 25% seen once. The specimen sequenced was blood, either unsorted or a sorted T cell fraction (not recorded which). Receptors were obtained from a male donor with ankylosing spondylitis or in good health (not recorded which).

The genes are TRBV7-4 and TRBJ2-7, with D unclear. The CDR3 has 13 residues. Trimming stripped 2 bases from V and 4 bases from J, with 9 bases between. Germline loops: CDR1 SGHVT, CDR2 SQSDAQ. In DNA, the CDR3 is TGTGCCAGCAGCTTAAGCCCTAAATACGAGCAGTACGTC. It specifies CASSLSPKYEQYV.

This clonotype was counted ten times or more. The V and J genes are TRBV29-1 and TRBJ1-4, with D uncertain. Germline CDR1 SQVTM, CDR2 ANQGSEA. V was pared by 5 bases and J by 3 bases, with 13 bases between. The CDR3 runs to 14 residues. CDR3 sequence: CSVNTGPSNEKLFF. The CDR3, as DNA: TGCAGCGTTAACACCGGACCGTCTAATGAAAAACTGTTTTTT.

The chain uses TRBV5-1 and TRBJ2-3; D gene uncertain. Germline V gives CDR1 SGHRS, CDR2 YFSETQ. The V and J ends lost 4 bases and 6 bases respectively, with 12 bases between them. CDR3 length: 13 residues. The CDR3 here is CASSPMELDTQYF. Here the CDR3 DNA reads TGCGCCAGCAGCCCAATGGAGTTGGATACGCAGTATTTT.

This clonotype was found a few times. The chain links TRBV20-1 to TRBJ2-2, with D perhaps TRBD2 (5 bases). The CDR3 spans 13 residues. CDR1 is DFQATT, CDR2 SNEGSKA, per germline (reference sequence). The germline V and J ends were trimmed by 3 bases and 3 bases, with 8 bases remaining between them. Here the CDR3 reads CSARPGDTGELFF. CDR3 DNA sequence: TGCAGTGCTAGGCCCGGGGACACCGGGGAGCTGTTTTTT.

The rearrangement uses TRBV20-1 and TRBJ2-1, with 13 bases lining up with TRBD2. The CDR3 length is 18 residues. Germline values: CDR1 DFQATT, CDR2 SNEGSKA (reference sequence). Trimming removed 3 bases from V and 0 bases from J; junction bases left unmatched: 8. CDR3 amino acids: CSARTEWTSGSSYNEQFF. The CDR3 coding sequence is TGCAGTGCTAGGACCGAATGGACTAGCGGGAGCTCCTACAATGAGCAGTTCTTC.

This clonotype was detected a few times. This rearrangement joins TRBV7-9 to TRBJ2-3, with D perhaps matching TRBD2 (5 bases). Per germline, CDR1 SEHNR and CDR2 FQNEAQ (reference sequence). V was pared by 1 base and J by 1 base, with 9 bases between. The CDR3 runs 15 residues. CDR3 coding DNA: TGTGCCAGCAGCTTAGTTGGTAGCGGCACAGATACGCAGTATTTT. It codes for CASSLVGSGTDTQYF.

The chain carries TRBV10-3 and TRBJ2-1, with 8 bases lining up with TRBD1. The germline gives CDR1 ENHRY, CDR2 SYGVKD. Losses at the gene ends were 7 bases for V and 7 bases for J; bases not matched to a gene: 6. The CDR3 contains 13 residues. The CDR3 protein is CAITSTGVNEQFF. The DNA for the CDR3 is TGTGCCATCACCTCGACAGGGGTGAATGAGCAGTTCTTC.

This clonotype was recorded many times. This sequence joins TRBV6-1 and TRBJ2-3, with D unresolved. This CDR3 has 17 amino acids. Germline loops: CDR1 MNHNS, CDR2 SASEGT. V was clipped by 5 bases and J by 3 bases, with 21 bases between them. This chain's CDR3 is CASSPKLYRLGTDTQYF. The CDR3 nucleotides are TGTGCCAGCAGTCCGAAACTCTACCGTTTGGGGACAGATACGCAGTATTTT.

This clonotype has ten or more counts. The chain recombines TRBV7-9 with TRBJ1-2, with D perhaps TRBD1 (5 bases). CDR1 is SEHNR, CDR2 FQNEAQ, per germline (reference sequence). V was trimmed by 2 bases and J by 4 bases, leaving 14 bases between them. The CDR3 is 15 residues long. The chain's CDR3 is CASSLTDQGSYGYTF. In nucleotides, the CDR3 is TGTGCCAGCAGCTTAACCGATCAGGGTAGCTATGGCTACACCTTC.

This clonotype has a count of ten or more. The chain uses TRBV5-1 and TRBJ2-3, with 8 bases identical to TRBD1. Germline values: CDR1 SGHRS, CDR2 YFSETQ. The junction had 6 bases not matched to a gene; V was cut back by 3 bases and J by 3 bases. The CDR3 spans 15 residues. CDR3 DNA: TGCGCCAGCAGCTGGGCGGACAGGGCTACAGATACGCAGTATTTT. Translation: CASSWADRATDTQYF.

In its sample, this clonotype was seen many times. CDR3: CASSIYRGGEQFF. The CDR3 DNA follows: TGTGCCAGCAGTATCTACAGGGGCGGTGAGCAGTTCTTC. The chain combines TRBV12-3 or TRBV12-4 with TRBJ2-1; 7 bases agree with TRBD1. The trim removed 5 bases at V and 9 bases at J, leaving 7 bases unmatched. CDR3 length equals 13 residues.

This clonotype has more than one count but fewer than ten. The chain joins TRBV28 to TRBJ2-5; 15 bases are a match to TRBD2. The junction had 14 bases not matched to a gene; V was cut back by 6 bases and J by 6 bases. The CDR3 sequence is 18 residues long. Germline V gene sequence: CDR1 MDHEN, CDR2 SYDVKM. CDR3 nucleotides: TGTGCCAGCAGGCGAAAGGGACTAGCGGGAGGCCGGATCCAGACCCAGTACTTC. Residues: CASRRKGLAGGRIQTQYF.

This clonotype was counted a few times. V gene TRBV5-1 combines with J gene TRBJ2-1, with 15 bases fitting TRBD2. The V segment lost 4 bases and the J segment 8 bases; nucleotides outside the gene matches: 4. This CDR3 is built from 15 residues. Germline loops: CDR1 SGHRS, CDR2 YFSETQ. The CDR3 nucleotides are TGCGCCAGCAGCGCGGGACTAGCGGGAGGTGATGAGCAGTTCTTC. This sequence encodes CASSAGLAGGDEQFF.

This clonotype was observed a few times. The CDR3 is CAISGGATNTEAFF. CDR3 sequence (DNA): TGTGCCATCAGTGGTGGAGCAACCAACACTGAAGCTTTCTTT. The chain recombines TRBV10-3 with TRBJ1-1; D gene ambiguous. The CDR3 is 14 residues long. Germline loops: CDR1 ENHRY, CDR2 SYGVKD. Deletions cut 4 bases from V and 2 bases from J, with 11 bases between.

This clonotype was picked up a small number of times. The chain joins TRBV9 to TRBJ2-1, with 7 bases aligning to TRBD2. The CDR3 is 16 amino acids. The V and J ends lost 0 bases and 4 bases, in that order; junction bases with no gene match: 7. CDR1 SGDLS and CDR2 YYNGEE come from the germline V gene. The DNA for the CDR3 is TGTGCCAGCAGCGTAGGACGGGGAGGGGATTACAATGAGCAGTTCTTC. This translates into CASSVGRGGDYNEQFF.

The table lists this clonotype with many counts. The chain has TRBV24-1 and TRBJ2-1; 8 bases line up with TRBD2. This CDR3 comprises 14 residues. Germline CDR1 reads KGHDR; CDR2 reads SFDVKD. V lost 7 bases and J lost 5; bases outside the gene matches: 6. The CDR3 reads CATRPGGVNNEQFF. Here the CDR3 DNA reads TGTGCCACCAGACCCGGGGGGGTGAACAATGAGCAGTTCTTC.

The chain employs TRBV6-4 and TRBJ2-3, with D unclear. The CDR3 has 13 residues. Germline assignment: CDR1 MRHNA and CDR2 SNTAGT. V lost 5 bases and J 4 bases, leaving 10 bases between the germline ends. The CDR3 DNA sequence: TGTGCCAGCAGTAGAACTCTTTCAGATACGCAGTATTTT. Its protein product is CASSRTLSDTQYF.

The chain is built from TRBV6-1 and TRBJ1-1, with D unclear. Germline-derived CDR1 and CDR2 are MNHNS and SASEGT. V lost 4 bases and J lost 1, with 7 bases in between. The CDR3 loop spans 13 amino acids. The CDR3 coding sequence is TGTGCCAGCAGTGTGACGACGAACACTGAAGCTTTCTTT. It yields the protein CASSVTTNTEAFF.

This clonotype was observed a handful of times. The rearrangement uses TRBV7-9 and TRBJ2-5; TRBD1 matches 8 bases. The CDR3 is 13 amino acids. V shed 6 bases and J 5 bases; nucleotides not matched to a gene: 5. Germline CDR1 is SEHNR and CDR2 is FQNEAQ (reference sequence). The CDR3 here is CASRKWTGETQYF. In DNA form, the CDR3 reads TGTGCCAGCAGGAAATGGACAGGGGAGACCCAGTACTTC.

The V and J genes are TRBV5-1 and TRBJ2-3; 10 bases are a match to TRBD2. The CDR3 covers 17 residues. Germline V CDR1 and CDR2: SGHRS, YFSETQ. The trim removed 2 bases at V and 1 base at J, leaving 7 bases unmatched. The CDR3, as DNA: TGCGCCAGCAGCTTACTATCCCTAGCGGGGGGCACAGATACGCAGTATTTT. Encoded protein: CASSLLSLAGGTDTQYF.

This clonotype was detected ten times or more. V is TRBV12-3 or TRBV12-4 and J is TRBJ1-2; TRBD1 aligns across 9 bases. V lost 4 bases, J lost 9 bases, and 6 bases stayed unmatched. The CDR3 is made up of 13 amino acids. CDR3 in amino acids: CASSSDRGFRYTF. In DNA form, the CDR3 reads TGTGCCAGCAGTTCAGACAGGGGGTTTCGCTACACCTTC.

This chain links TRBV20-1 with TRBJ2-7, with D unresolved. CDR1 and CDR2 from the germline V gene are DFQATT and SNEGSKA (reference sequence). CDR3 length: 12 amino acids. V lost 3 bases and J lost 5, with 11 bases in between. In DNA, the CDR3 is TGCAGTGCTAGCCCAGAGACTGACGAGCAGTACGTC. It specifies CSASPETDEQYV.

V is TRBV28 and J is TRBJ2-1; tentatively, D is TRBD1 (6 bases). Germline CDR1 reads MDHEN; CDR2 reads SYDVKM. With 6 bases removed from V and 3 bases from J, the gap between germline ends came to 15 bases. The CDR3 is 15 residues long. As DNA, the CDR3 is TGTGCCAGCAGACCTACAGGGTTGGGCTACAATGAGCAGTTCTTC. This sequence encodes CASRPTGLGYNEQFF.

In this sample, this clonotype turned up a few times. V gene TRBV10-3 combines with J gene TRBJ2-5; D not resolved. CDR3 size: 11 residues. The germline V gene encodes CDR1 ENHRY and CDR2 SYGVKD. V was trimmed by 6 bases and J by 3 bases, leaving 5 bases between them. The CDR3 sequence: CAIRSEETQYF. The CDR3 DNA sequence: TGTGCCATCAGATCAGAAGAGACCCAGTACTTC.

The rearrangement links TRBV5-5 to TRBJ1-2; D ambiguous. V dropped 1 base and J dropped 8 bases, with 12 bases sitting between them. From germline, CDR1 is SGHKS and CDR2 YYEKEE (reference sequence). This CDR3 region has 13 residues. The DNA for the CDR3 is TGTGCCAGCAGCTTGTCTGGCATGGGAGGCTACACCTTC. Translation gives CASSLSGMGGYTF.

The V call is TRBV4-1, the J call TRBJ2-1; TRBD2 aligns across 11 bases. The V gene's germline CDR1 is MGHRA and CDR2 YSYEKL. The V gene end was trimmed by 0 bases and the J gene end by 12 bases; junction bases not matched to a gene: 10. This CDR3 region has 16 residues. The CDR3 region is CASSQDSGLAGGGQFF. CDR3 in DNA: TGCGCCAGCAGCCAAGATAGTGGGCTAGCGGGAGGAGGGCAGTTCTTC.

In its sample, this clonotype was seen a few times. This rearrangement joins TRBV28 to TRBJ2-2, with D unresolved. CDR1 and CDR2 (germline): MDHEN, SYDVKM. The V end lost 6 bases, the J end lost 3 bases, and 8 bases lay between the germline ends. This CDR3 spans 13 amino acids. The CDR3 sequence: CASSRPHTGELFF. The CDR3 DNA sequence: TGTGCCAGCAGCAGACCTCACACCGGGGAGCTGTTTTTT.

This clonotype was found a few times. The V call is TRBV20-1, the J call TRBJ1-2, with no clear D. Looked up from germline, CDR1 is DFQATT and CDR2 is SNEGSKA (reference sequence). V dropped 3 bases and J dropped 4 bases, with 12 bases sitting between them. The CDR3 is 13 amino acids. CDR3 loop: CSARRETGYGYTF. The CDR3 bases are TGCAGTGCTAGGAGGGAAACGGGCTATGGCTACACCTTC.